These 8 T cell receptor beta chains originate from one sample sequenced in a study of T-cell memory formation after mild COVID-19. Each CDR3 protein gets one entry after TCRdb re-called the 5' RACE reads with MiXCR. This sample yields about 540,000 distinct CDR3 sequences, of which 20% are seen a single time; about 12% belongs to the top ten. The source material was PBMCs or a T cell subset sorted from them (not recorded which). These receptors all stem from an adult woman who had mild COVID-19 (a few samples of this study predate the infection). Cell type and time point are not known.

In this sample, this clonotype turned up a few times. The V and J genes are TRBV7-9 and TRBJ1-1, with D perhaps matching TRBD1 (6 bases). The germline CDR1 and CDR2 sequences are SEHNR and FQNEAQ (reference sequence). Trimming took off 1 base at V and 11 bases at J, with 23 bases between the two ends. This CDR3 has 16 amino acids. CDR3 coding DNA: TGTGCCAGCAGCTTAGTATGGAGGGGGGCGGATCTAACGGCTTTCTTT. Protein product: CASSLVWRGADLTAFF.

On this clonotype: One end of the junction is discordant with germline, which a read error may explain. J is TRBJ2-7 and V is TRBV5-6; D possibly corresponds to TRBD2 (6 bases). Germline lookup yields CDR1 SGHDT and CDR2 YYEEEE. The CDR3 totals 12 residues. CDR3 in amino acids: CASSLAMGGKDF. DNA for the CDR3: TGTGCCAGCAGCTTGGCCATGGGGGGAAAGGACTTC.

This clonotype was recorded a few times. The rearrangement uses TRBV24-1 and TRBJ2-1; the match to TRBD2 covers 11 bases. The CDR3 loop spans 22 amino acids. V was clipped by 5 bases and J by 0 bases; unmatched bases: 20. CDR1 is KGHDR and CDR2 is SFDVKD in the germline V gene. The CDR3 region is CATSASLRASGRYNLSYNEQFF. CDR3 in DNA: TGTGCCACCAGTGCTTCCCTTAGGGCTAGCGGGAGGTACAACCTCTCCTACAATGAGCAGTTCTTC.

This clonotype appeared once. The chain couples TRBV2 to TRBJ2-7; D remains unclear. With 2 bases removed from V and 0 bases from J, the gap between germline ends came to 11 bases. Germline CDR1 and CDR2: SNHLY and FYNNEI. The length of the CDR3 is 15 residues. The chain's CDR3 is CASSETYMSSYEQYF. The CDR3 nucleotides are TGTGCCAGCAGTGAAACGTACATGAGCTCCTACGAGCAGTACTTC. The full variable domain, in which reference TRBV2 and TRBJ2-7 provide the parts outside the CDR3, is EPEVTQTPSHQVTQMGQEVILRCVPISNHLYFYWYRQILGQKVEFLVSFYNNEISEKSEIFDDQFSVERPDGSNFTLKIRSTKLEDSAMYFCASSETYMSSYEQYFGPGTRLTVT.

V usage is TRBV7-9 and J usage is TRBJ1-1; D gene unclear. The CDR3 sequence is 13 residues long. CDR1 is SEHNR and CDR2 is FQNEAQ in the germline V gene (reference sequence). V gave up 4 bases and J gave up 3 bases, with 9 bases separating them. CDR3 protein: CASSSNKDTEAFF. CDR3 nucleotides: TGTGCCAGCAGCTCCAACAAGGACACTGAAGCTTTCTTT.

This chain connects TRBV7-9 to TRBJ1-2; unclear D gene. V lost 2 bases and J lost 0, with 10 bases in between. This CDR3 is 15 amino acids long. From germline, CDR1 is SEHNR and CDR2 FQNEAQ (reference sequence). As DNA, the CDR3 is TGTGCCAGCAGCTTAAGGTCGGAAGCTAACTATGGCTACACCTTC. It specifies CASSLRSEANYGYTF. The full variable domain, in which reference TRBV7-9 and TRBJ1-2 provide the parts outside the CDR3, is DTGVSQNPRHKITKRGQNVTFRCDPISEHNRLYWYRQTLGQGPEFLTYFQNEAQLEKSRLLSDRFSAERPKGSFSTLEIQRTEQGDSAMYLCASSLRSEANYGYTFGSGTRLTVV.

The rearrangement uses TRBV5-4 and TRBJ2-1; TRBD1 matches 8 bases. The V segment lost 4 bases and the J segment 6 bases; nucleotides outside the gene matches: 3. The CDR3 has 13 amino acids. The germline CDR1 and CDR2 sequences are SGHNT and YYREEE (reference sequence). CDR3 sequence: CASSDGQGNEQFF. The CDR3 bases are TGTGCCAGCAGCGATGGACAGGGCAATGAGCAGTTCTTC.

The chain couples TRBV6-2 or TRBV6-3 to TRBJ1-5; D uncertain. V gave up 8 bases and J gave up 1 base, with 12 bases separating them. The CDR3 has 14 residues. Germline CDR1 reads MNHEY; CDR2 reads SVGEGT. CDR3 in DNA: TGTGCCAGCGGCAATGGACTGAGCAATCAGCCCCAGCATTTT. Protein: CASGNGLSNQPQHF.